Below are 30 T cell receptor beta chains sequenced from a single sample in a study of T cell responses to AZD1222 COVID-19 vaccine. Repertoires were generated with immunoSEQ multiplex PCR, while TCRdb's copy carries only in-frame clones and drops some. The repertoire includes more than 100,000 clones, roughly nine tenths of them detected once, and roughly 1.5% sits in the top ten. This sample comprised peripheral blood, obtained on day 0 of AZD1222 vaccination. Receptors originate from an adult in good health.

This clone is a singleton in its sample. V usage is TRBV6-4 and J usage is TRBJ2-3; a weak D match, TRBD2 (6 bases). This CDR3 is 15 amino acids long. CDR1 and CDR2 (germline): MRHNA, SNTAGT. V was cut by 5 bases and J by 2 bases, with 14 bases left in between. The CDR3 DNA reads as TGTGCCAGCAGTCCCTCGGGGGTAACCACAGATACGCAGTATTTT. Translated, it gives CASSPSGVTTDTQYF.

This clone was found once. The chain recombines TRBV9 with TRBJ2-3; D not certain. This CDR3 has 13 residues. V lost 0 bases to trimming and J lost 6 bases, with 8 bases between them. Germline V gene sequence: CDR1 SGDLS, CDR2 YYNGEE. CDR3 amino acids: CASSVVASDTQYF. CDR3 DNA: TGTGCCAGCAGCGTAGTAGCTTCGGATACGCAGTATTTT.

V usage is TRBV6-1 and J usage is TRBJ1-6; 12 nucleotides line up with TRBD1. The CDR3 sequence is 15 residues long. Germline V CDR1 and CDR2: MNHNS, SASEGT. The ends lost 3 bases at V and 12 bases at J; junction bases unmatched: 6. CDR3 residues: CASSDGGTGGLPLHF. In DNA, the CDR3 is TGTGCCAGCAGTGATGGGGGGACAGGGGGCTTACCCCTCCACTTT.

This clone was detected only a few times. CDR3 bases: TGCAGTGCTAGCCAGCCCCAGCATTTT. Translated: CSASQPQHF. V is TRBV20-1 and J is TRBJ1-5, with unresolved D. The CDR3 runs 9 residues. Trimming left V 3 bases short and J 7 bases short, with 1 base between. Germline loops: CDR1 DFQATT, CDR2 SNEGSKA (reference sequence).

This chain joins TRBV30 and TRBJ1-4; 8 positions agree with TRBD1. The CDR3 loop spans 13 amino acids. The junction had 3 bases not matched to a gene; V was cut back by 2 bases and J by 7 bases. Germline V gives CDR1 GTSNPN, CDR2 SVGIG (reference sequence). The CDR3 sequence is CAWSKTGVEKLFF. CDR3 DNA sequence: TGTGCCTGGAGTAAGACAGGGGTTGAAAAACTGTTTTTT.

As regards this clone: The sample contains more than one DNA sequence encoding this CDR3. The V gene is TRBV7-9, the J gene TRBJ1-2; 9 bases agree with TRBD1. CDR3 length equals 15 residues. In germline, CDR1 is SEHNR, CDR2 FQNEAQ (reference sequence). Trimming removed 1 base from V and 4 bases from J; junction bases left unmatched: 4. The CDR3, as DNA: TGTGCCAGCAGCTTAGGACAGGGGGGTGGCTATGGCTACACCTTC. Residues: CASSLGQGGGYGYTF. Variable domain in full (rest from reference TRBV7-9 and TRBJ1-2): DTGVSQNPRHKITKRGQNVTFRCDPISEHNRLYWYRQTLGQGPEFLTYFQNEAQLEKSRLLSDRFSAERPKGSFSTLEIQRTEQGDSAMYLCASSLGQGGGYGYTFGSGTRLTVV.

The V gene is TRBV7-2, the J gene TRBJ2-7, with D unresolved. The V gene lost 5 bases and the J gene lost 0 bases, with 5 bases spanning the gap. CDR1 and CDR2 (germline): SGHTA, FQGNSA. The CDR3 length is 12 residues. The DNA of the CDR3 is TGTGCCAGCAGCCCAAGCTCCTACGAGCAGTACTTC. Protein sequence: CASSPSSYEQYF.

The J gene is TRBJ2-1, the V gene TRBV18, with TRBD1 identical over 7 bases. The germline gives CDR1 KGHSH, CDR2 LQKENI. The junction had 12 bases not matched to a gene; V was cut back by 6 bases and J by 7 bases. This CDR3 spans 15 amino acids. The CDR3 is CASSRSGGGGNEQFF. The CDR3, as DNA: TGTGCCAGCTCCCGTTCAGGGGGTGGCGGAAATGAGCAGTTCTTC.

This chain links TRBV2 with TRBJ2-7, with 8 bases identical to TRBD2. This CDR3 is built from 14 residues. Germline CDR1 and CDR2: SNHLY and FYNNEI. Trimming removed 4 bases from V and 1 base from J; junction bases left unmatched: 3. This CDR3 reads CASSASGQSYEQYF. The CDR3 DNA reads as TGTGCCAGCAGTGCTAGCGGGCAATCCTACGAGCAGTACTTC.

The chain links TRBV5-8 to TRBJ2-7; no firm D call. Germline values: CDR1 SGHTS, CDR2 YDEGEE. V lost 2 bases and J lost 5, with 11 bases in between. This CDR3 spans 13 amino acids. The CDR3 DNA follows: TGTGCCAGCAGCTTCGGCCAGGTCGACGAGCAGTACTTC. Protein product: CASSFGQVDEQYF.

The rearrangement joins TRBV5-1 to TRBJ1-6, with 10 bases identical to TRBD1. With 8 bases clipped from V and 7 bases from J, the junction kept 12 bases outside the gene matches. This CDR3 is built from 16 residues. Germline CDR1 SGHRS, CDR2 YFSETQ. Here the CDR3 reads CASRGDRGWDNSPLHF. The CDR3 coding sequence is TGCGCCAGTCGAGGGGACAGGGGCTGGGACAATTCACCCCTCCACTTT. The whole variable domain, remainder taken from reference TRBV5-1 and TRBJ1-6, is KAGVTQTPRYLIKTRGQQVTLSCSPISGHRSVSWYQQTPGQGLQFLFEYFSETQRNKGNFPGRFSGRQFSNSRSEMNVSTLELGDSALYLCASRGDRGWDNSPLHFGNGTRLTVT.

On this clone: Within the sample, other DNA sequences also encode this same CDR3. The rearrangement links TRBV13 to TRBJ1-2, with 8 bases lining up with TRBD1. The J segment lost 4 bases and the V segment lost 5 bases, leaving 3 bases of the junction unmatched. The germline CDR1 and CDR2 sequences are PRHDT and FYEKMQ (reference sequence). The CDR3 has 13 residues. CDR3: CASSLDRGYGYTF. In nucleotides, the CDR3 is TGTGCCAGCAGCCTCGACAGGGGCTATGGCTACACCTTC.

V gene TRBV28 combines with J gene TRBJ1-6; 8 bases fit TRBD1. This CDR3 has 16 amino acids. J lost 4 bases, V lost 5 bases, and 7 bases had no gene match. From germline, CDR1 is MDHEN and CDR2 SYDVKM. The CDR3, as DNA: TGTGCCAGCAGTCTCGACAGGGGTTTTTATAATTCACCCCTCCACTTT. Its protein is CASSLDRGFYNSPLHF.

The rearrangement uses TRBV7-9 and TRBJ2-1; 10 positions agree with TRBD2. The CDR3 covers 18 residues. V dropped 5 bases and J dropped 0; count of bases not matched to a gene: 10. The germline V gene encodes CDR1 SEHNR and CDR2 FQNEAQ (reference sequence). The CDR3 reads CASSRTSGPQSSYNEQFF. CDR3 DNA: TGTGCCAGCAGCCGGACTAGCGGCCCGCAGAGCTCCTACAATGAGCAGTTCTTC.

The chain employs TRBV5-5 and TRBJ2-7; 9 nucleotides line up with TRBD1. The CDR3 is 14 residues long. V shed 4 bases and J 7 bases; nucleotides not matched to a gene: 9. Germline CDR1 SGHKS, CDR2 YYEKEE (reference sequence). The CDR3 sequence: CASSRRTGEGEQYF. The DNA of the CDR3 is TGTGCCAGCAGCCGCCGGACAGGGGAGGGGGAGCAGTACTTC.

The chain carries TRBV4-1 and TRBJ2-1; 8 bases agree with TRBD2. The germline V gene encodes CDR1 MGHRA and CDR2 YSYEKL. The J segment lost 2 bases and the V segment lost 2 bases, leaving 8 bases of the junction unmatched. The CDR3 is made up of 17 amino acids. The CDR3 DNA follows: TGCGCCAGCAGCCAATCCCCCGCGGGGGGCCCCTACAATGAGCAGTTCTTC. Translating gives CASSQSPAGGPYNEQFF.

The rearrangement links TRBV19 to TRBJ2-1, with 7 bases aligning to TRBD1. The CDR3 covers 15 residues. The V segment lost 5 bases and the J segment 12 bases; nucleotides outside the gene matches: 16. The germline CDR1 and CDR2 sequences are LNHDA and SQIVND (reference sequence). CDR3 nucleotide sequence: TGTGCCAGTAGTGCTGACGGGACAGACCTTCGGGGGCAGTTCTTC. Translation gives CASSADGTDLRGQFF. The whole variable domain, filled in from reference TRBV19 and TRBJ2-1, reads DGGITQSPKYLFRKEGQNVTLSCEQNLNHDAMYWYRQDPGQGLRLIYYSQIVNDFQKGDIAEGYSVSREKKESFPLTVTSAQKNPTAFYLCASSADGTDLRGQFFGPGTRLTVL.

The chain carries TRBV24-1 and TRBJ2-7; 9 bases are a match to TRBD1. The CDR3 runs 15 residues. V dropped 5 bases and J dropped 3; count of bases not matched to a gene: 7. CDR1 and CDR2 (germline): KGHDR, SFDVKD. The CDR3 sequence is CATSAGDRANYEQYF. As DNA, the CDR3 is TGTGCCACCAGTGCAGGGGACAGGGCCAACTACGAGCAGTACTTC.

This chain links TRBV19 with TRBJ2-1; 11 bases are a match to TRBD2. This CDR3 spans 14 amino acids. Per germline, CDR1 LNHDA and CDR2 SQIVND (reference sequence). V shed 5 bases and J 9 bases; nucleotides not matched to a gene: 6. The CDR3 DNA sequence: TGTGCCAGTAGTCTAGCGGGGGGACTGGGTGAGCAGTTCTTC. As protein: CASSLAGGLGEQFF.

The V and J genes are TRBV28 and TRBJ1-3; D possibly corresponds to TRBD1 (5 bases). With 6 bases removed from V and 4 bases from J, the gap between germline ends came to 10 bases. The germline V gene has CDR1 MDHEN and CDR2 SYDVKM. The CDR3 is made up of 13 amino acids. In DNA, the CDR3 is TGTGCCAGCAGACCAGGGTTGGGAAACACCATATATTTT. Residues: CASRPGLGNTIYF.

CDR3 DNA sequence: TGCGCCAGCAGCCAAGATGGGGACAGGATCATGAACACTGAAGCTTTCTTT. Its protein product is CASSQDGDRIMNTEAFF. The V call is TRBV4-1, the J call TRBJ1-1; 8 bases align to TRBD1. CDR3 length: 17 residues. With V trimmed by 0 bases and J by 0 bases, 6 bases remained unmatched. Germline-derived CDR1 and CDR2 are MGHRA and YSYEKL.

CDR3 sequence reads: CAISEGPALYEQYF. DNA of the CDR3: TGTGCCATCAGTGAAGGGCCGGCGCTCTACGAGCAGTACTTC. The chain couples TRBV10-3 to TRBJ2-7; D ambiguous. Germline V CDR1 and CDR2: ENHRY, SYGVKD. V was shortened by 3 bases and J by 3 bases, with 12 bases between the two germline ends. The CDR3 contains 14 residues.

CDR3 region: CASSLLSADGTYGYTF. CDR3 DNA sequence: TGTGCCAGCAGTTTATTGTCCGCCGACGGCACCTATGGCTACACCTTC. The chain links TRBV27 to TRBJ1-2; D is ambiguous. This CDR3 has 16 residues. V dropped 1 base and J dropped 4 bases, with 16 bases sitting between them. Germline V gives CDR1 MNHEY, CDR2 SMNVEV (reference sequence).

The V gene is TRBV6-5, the J gene TRBJ1-6; D might be TRBD1 (6 bases). V was cut by 7 bases and J by 6 bases, with 13 bases left in between. The CDR3 covers 14 residues. The germline CDR1 and CDR2 sequences are MNHEY and SVGAGI. In DNA, the CDR3 is TGTGCCAGCACCACAGGGACGGCTAATTCACCCCTCCACTTT. Protein sequence: CASTTGTANSPLHF.

The chain recombines TRBV7-2 with TRBJ2-5; D gene uncertain. The CDR3 loop spans 11 amino acids. V was shortened by 6 bases and J by 0 bases, with 2 bases between the two germline ends. Germline V gene lookup returns CDR1 SGHTA and CDR2 FQGNSA. CDR3 in amino acids: CASRNQETQYF. CDR3 sequence (DNA): TGTGCCAGCAGAAACCAAGAGACCCAGTACTTC.

This chain connects TRBV9 to TRBJ2-7, with 8 nucleotides matching TRBD1. This CDR3 comprises 14 residues. Germline loops: CDR1 SGDLS, CDR2 YYNGEE. Trimming cost V 4 bases and J 6 bases; bases outside gene matches: 9. CDR3 sequence: CASSKDRVKGEQYF. CDR3 DNA: TGTGCCAGCAGCAAGGACAGGGTAAAGGGCGAGCAGTACTTC.

The V call is TRBV7-6, the J call TRBJ2-5, with a possible D match to TRBD2 (6 bases). The CDR3 loop spans 14 amino acids. V lost 5 bases to trimming and J lost 3 bases, with 13 bases between them. Germline V lookup: CDR1 SGHVS, CDR2 FNYEAQ. The CDR3 here is CASSQSGGEETQYF. CDR3 nucleotide sequence: TGTGCCAGCAGCCAGTCCGGCGGGGAAGAGACCCAGTACTTC.

This rearrangement joins TRBV30 to TRBJ1-2, with no clear D. The germline V gene has CDR1 GTSNPN and CDR2 SVGIG (reference sequence). V was clipped by 0 bases and J by 2 bases, with 10 bases between them. The CDR3 extends over 14 amino acids. DNA for the CDR3: TGTGCCTGGAGTGTTTGGCGGCAAAACTATGGCTACACCTTC. This translates into CAWSVWRQNYGYTF.

V gene TRBV7-9 combines with J gene TRBJ2-1; 12 bases match TRBD2. The CDR3 contains 15 residues. Trimming removed 4 bases from V and 6 bases from J; junction bases left unmatched: 4. Germline CDR1 reads SEHNR; CDR2 reads FQNEAQ (reference sequence). The CDR3, as DNA: TGTGCCAGCAGCTCCACTAGCGGGGGGCTCAATGAGCAGTTCTTC. Its protein is CASSSTSGGLNEQFF.

V is TRBV2 and J is TRBJ1-3, with unresolved D. Germline V CDR1 and CDR2: SNHLY, FYNNEI. This CDR3 has 17 residues. Trimming cost V 7 bases and J 0 bases, with 19 bases left between them. CDR3 residues: CASNMGRALASGNTIYF. DNA of the CDR3: TGTGCCAGCAATATGGGCCGGGCGTTAGCCTCTGGAAACACCATATATTTT.